In its sample, the clone carrying this TCR beta chain was seen a few times. This specimen belongs to a study of Graves' ophthalmopathy and Graves' hyperthyroidism. From germline, CDR1 is SNHLY and CDR2 FYNNEI. CDR3 length: 13 amino acids. The germline V and J ends were trimmed by 6 bases and 4 bases, with 9 bases remaining between them. Amplification of the TCR beta CDR3 regions used RNA transcripts (as template). The first round was an RT-PCR with HTBI primers, and the second round was a multiplex PCR. TCRdb called the multiplex PCR reads again in MiXCR, with one record for every CDR3 protein. The sample has a few hundred thousand distinct CDR3 sequences; approximately 37% are singletons.

The specimen sequenced was peripheral blood or thyroid tissue (not recorded which). This receptor was taken from an adult man with Graves' hyperthyroidism. The chain employs TRBV2 and TRBJ2-2; D unclear. CDR3 residues: CASRIWGTGELFF. The CDR3 DNA sequence: TGTGCCAGCAGGATATGGGGCACCGGGGAGCTGTTTTTT.